The clone carrying this T cell receptor beta chain appeared a few times. As yet, its antigen is unknown. This sample is drawn from a study of human T cells and chemical hapten exposure. Across the whole study: Throughout a study of approximately 5 months, patients underwent weekly scalp administration of diphenylcyclopropenone doses. Study results and limitations: High-frequency TCRs, those above 1 in 1000, stayed the same after DPC sensitization. Alopecia in all donors means immunity may differ from healthy individuals.

This CDR3 is 16 amino acids long. The V and J ends lost 3 bases and 0 bases respectively, with 9 bases between them. Per germline, CDR1 MGHRA and CDR2 YSYEKL. Time point specified: patch test 1, 2 weeks after DPC sensitization. Treatment: therapeutic diphenylcyclopropenone sensitization with weekly scalp DPC. Ahead of applying each patch test, blood was sampled. TCRdb reprocessed the RACE reads with MiXCR, giving one entry per CDR3 protein. This sample carries about 340,000 distinct CDR3 sequences, under 8% of them seen once, and the ten largest clones take approximately 8%. This chain connects TRBV4-1 to TRBJ2-6; D may be TRBD2 (5 bases). Sequenced here: whole blood, sampled in connection with sensitization to the hapten diphenylcyclopropenone (DPC). The receptor's source is a woman aged 18-29 years with alopecia areata. Some clones in this sample may be carry-over from other donors' samples. Here the CDR3 reads CASSQPGNSGANVLTF. The CDR3, as DNA: TGCGCCAGCAGCCAGCCCGGGAACTCTGGGGCCAACGTCCTGACTTTC.